The clone carrying this T cell receptor (beta chain) was observed a few times. Its antigen is unknown. Germline lookup yields CDR1 PRHDT and CDR2 FYEKMQ (reference sequence). The CDR3 runs to 16 residues. Deletions cut 4 bases from V and 1 base from J, with 14 bases between. This sample was included in a study of human T cells and chemical hapten exposure. Overall study context: Patients having alopecia areata, totalis or universalis were mostly female. Broader study findings: Expanded TCRs were compared with controls, and the expanded TCRs formed significantly more large CDR3 similarity clusters.

Time point specified: patch test 2, 6 weeks after DPC sensitization. Treatment meaning: therapeutic diphenylcyclopropenone sensitization with weekly scalp DPC. TCRdb re-analysed the RACE reads in MiXCR, keeping a single row per CDR3 protein. The repertoire holds under 90,000 distinct CDR3 sequences, with 8.5% as singletons. The sample here was whole blood, taken in connection with sensitization to the hapten diphenylcyclopropenone (DPC). The source of this sequence is a woman in her 50s with alopecia areata. Some clones in this sample may be carry-over from other donors' samples. The chain links TRBV13 to TRBJ2-4; D possibly corresponds to TRBD1 (5 bases). The CDR3, as DNA: TGTGCCAGCAGCTCACAGTCCCACAGGGCCAAAAACATTCAGTACTTC. This gives the protein CASSSQSHRAKNIQYF.